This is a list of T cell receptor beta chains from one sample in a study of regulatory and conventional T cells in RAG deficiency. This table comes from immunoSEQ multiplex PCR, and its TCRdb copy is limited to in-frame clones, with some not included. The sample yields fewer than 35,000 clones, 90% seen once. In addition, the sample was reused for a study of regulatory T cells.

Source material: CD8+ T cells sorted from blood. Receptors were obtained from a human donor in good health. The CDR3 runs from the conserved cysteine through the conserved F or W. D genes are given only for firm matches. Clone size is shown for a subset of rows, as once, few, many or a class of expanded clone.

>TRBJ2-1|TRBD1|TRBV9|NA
TGTGCCAGCAGCGTAGGCCCCCGGGACAGGCCTTCTCCTGAGCAGTTCTTC
CASSVGPRDRPSPEQFF
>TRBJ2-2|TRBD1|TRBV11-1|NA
TGTGCCAGCAAGAAGACAGGGAGAGACGGGGAGCTGTTTTTT
CASKKTGRDGELFF
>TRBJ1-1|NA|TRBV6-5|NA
TGTGCCAGCAGTCGCCAGGGGAACACTGAAGCTTTCTTT
CASSRQGNTEAFF
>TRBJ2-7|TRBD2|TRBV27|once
TGTGCCAGCAGTTCAACCGGGACTAGCGGGAGGAGCTCCTACGAGCAGTACTTC
CASSSTGTSGRSSYEQYF
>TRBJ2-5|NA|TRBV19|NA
TGTGCCAGTAGTTTGAGGAATCAAGAGACCCAGTACTTC
CASSLRNQETQYF
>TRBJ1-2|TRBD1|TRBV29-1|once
TGCAGCGTTATACCCGGGACAGGACTTCCCGGTGGCTACACCTTC
CSVIPGTGLPGGYTF
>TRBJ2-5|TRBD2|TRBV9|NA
TGTGCCAGCAGCGTGACTAGCGGGGGCCCAGAGACCCAGTACTTC
CASSVTSGGPETQYF
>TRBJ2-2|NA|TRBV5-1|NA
TGCGCCAGCACCAACACCGGGGAGCTGTTTTTT
CASTNTGELFF
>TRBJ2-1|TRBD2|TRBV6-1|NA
TGTGCCAGCAGTGACCCGGGACTAGCGGTCTACAATGAGCAGTTCTTC
CASSDPGLAVYNEQFF
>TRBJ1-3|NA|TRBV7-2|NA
TGTGCCAGCAGCTTAAACGGGCCAGGGGTAGGAAACACCATATATTTT
CASSLNGPGVGNTIYF
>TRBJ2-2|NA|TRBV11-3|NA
TGTGCCAGCAGCCCCGACGCGGGGGCCACCGGGGAGCTGTTTTTT
CASSPDAGATGELFF
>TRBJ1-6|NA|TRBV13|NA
TGTGCCAGCAGCACCCGGGACTCCTATAATTCACCCCTCCACTTT
CASSTRDSYNSPLHF
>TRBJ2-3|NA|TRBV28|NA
TGTGCCAGCAGTTTTGTAGCGGGCACAGATACGCAGTATTTT
CASSFVAGTDTQYF
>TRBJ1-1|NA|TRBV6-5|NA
TGTGCCAGTAGTTACGGGGGGGTCACTGAAGCTTTCTTT
CASSYGGVTEAFF
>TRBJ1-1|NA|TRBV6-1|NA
TGTGCCAGCAGTGATAACAGGGAGGCTTTCTTT
CASSDNREAFF
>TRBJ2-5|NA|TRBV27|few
TGTGCCAGCAGTTTATCGGCGGGACAACAAGAGACCCAGTACTTC
CASSLSAGQQETQYF
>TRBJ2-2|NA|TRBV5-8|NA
TGTGCCAGCAGCTTAGTGCAGGGTGACACCGGGGAGCTGTTTTTT
CASSLVQGDTGELFF
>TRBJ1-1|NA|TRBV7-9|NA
TGTGCCAGCAGCTTAGCCGGGAGGGGCACTGAAGCTTTCTTT
CASSLAGRGTEAFF
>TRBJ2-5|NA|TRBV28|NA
TGTGCCAGCAGTTATCGATTTGAGACCCAGTACTTC
CASSYRFETQYF
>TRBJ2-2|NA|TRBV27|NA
TGTGCCAGCCAGTTTTCCCTAGAGGGGGTTGGCACCGGGGAGCTGTTTTTT
CASQFSLEGVGTGELFF
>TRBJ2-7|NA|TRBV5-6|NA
TGTGCCAGCAGCTTGGGTGGGAGCTCCTACGAGCAGTACTTC
CASSLGGSSYEQYF
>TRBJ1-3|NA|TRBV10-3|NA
TGTGCCATCAGTGAGTCGGACATGACTGGAAACACCATATATTTT
CAISESDMTGNTIYF
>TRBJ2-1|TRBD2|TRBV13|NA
TGTGCCAGCAGCCCAGCGGGGTCCTACAATGAGCAGTTCTTC
CASSPAGSYNEQFF
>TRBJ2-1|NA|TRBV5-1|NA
TGCGCCAGGACGGGGCAAGTGGGGGATGAGCAGTTCTTC
CARTGQVGDEQFF